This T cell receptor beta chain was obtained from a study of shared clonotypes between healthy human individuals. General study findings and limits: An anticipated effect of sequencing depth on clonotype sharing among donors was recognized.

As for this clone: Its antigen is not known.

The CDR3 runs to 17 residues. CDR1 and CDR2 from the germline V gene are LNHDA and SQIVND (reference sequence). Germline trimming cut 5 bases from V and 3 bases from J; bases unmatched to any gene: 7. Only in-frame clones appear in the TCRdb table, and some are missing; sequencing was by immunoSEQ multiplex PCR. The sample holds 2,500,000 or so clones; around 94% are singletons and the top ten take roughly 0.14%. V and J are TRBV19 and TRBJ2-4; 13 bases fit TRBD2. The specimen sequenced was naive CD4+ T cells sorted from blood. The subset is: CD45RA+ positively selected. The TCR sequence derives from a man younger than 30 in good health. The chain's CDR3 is CASSAGLAGEDKNIQYF. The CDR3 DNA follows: TGTGCCAGTAGTGCTGGACTAGCGGGGGAGGACAAAAACATTCAGTACTTC. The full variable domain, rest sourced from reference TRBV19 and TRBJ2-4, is DGGITQSPKYLFRKEGQNVTLSCEQNLNHDAMYWYRQDPGQGLRLIYYSQIVNDFQKGDIAEGYSVSREKKESFPLTVTSAQKNPTAFYLCASSAGLAGEDKNIQYFGAGTRLSVL.